The rows below give T cell receptor beta chains drawn from one sample of a study of blood T cell repertoires in COVID-19. Measured with immunoSEQ multiplex PCR; TCRdb has only the in-frame clones, and not every one. The sample has some 96,000 clones, roughly nine tenths seen once; the top ten hold about 2.2%. The sequenced sample was peripheral blood. The receptors here all came from a man aged 50 or older with active COVID-19. Each CDR3 is given with its conserved first and last residue. The order of the fields is J gene, clone size, CDR3 length, D gene, V gene, CDR3 DNA, CDR3 protein. A D gene is named only where the DNA matches it firmly. Not every row has a clone size; where given, it reads once, few, many or a size class.

TRBJ2-1,NA,14,TRBD1,TRBV9,TGTGCCAGCAGCGTATCCGGGACAGCCAATGAGCAGTTCTTC,CASSVSGTANEQFF
TRBJ1-5,NA,16,NA,TRBV27,TGTGCCAGTCCACCCCCCGCACAGAGACCCAATCAGCCCCAGCATTTT,CASPPPAQRPNQPQHF
TRBJ1-2,NA,13,NA,TRBV10-3,TGTGCCATCAGTCGGGATTTAAACTATGGCTACACCTTC,CAISRDLNYGYTF
TRBJ2-2,NA,17,TRBD2,TRBV7-2,TGTGCCAGCAGCTTAGTTTCGGGAGGGCCTGTAACCGGGGAGCTGTTTTTT,CASSLVSGGPVTGELFF
TRBJ2-3,NA,14,NA,TRBV5-1,TGCGCCAGCTTCGGGACTCACGGGACAGATACGCAGTATTTT,CASFGTHGTDTQYF
TRBJ1-1,NA,13,TRBD1,TRBV6-4,TGTGCCAGCAGTGACTTAGGGGGCGGGAAAGCTTTCTTT,CASSDLGGGKAFF
TRBJ2-2,NA,13,NA,TRBV7-3,TGTGCCAGCAGCCCGAGTCGTGACGGGGAGCTGTTTTTT,CASSPSRDGELFF
TRBJ1-1,NA,21,TRBD1,TRBV19,TGTGCCAGTAGTATAGATCCCTTCGCCGGACAGGGGAAGTTTGGGAGCACTGAAGCTTTCTTT,CASSIDPFAGQGKFGSTEAFF
TRBJ2-2,NA,14,TRBD1,TRBV9,TGTGCCAGCAGTGCAGGGGGTTACACCGGGGAGCTGTTTTTT,CASSAGGYTGELFF
TRBJ2-1,NA,14,NA,TRBV10-3,TGTGCCATCAGTGAGTCGAGTCGGGGGTATGAGCAGTTCTTC,CAISESSRGYEQFF
TRBJ2-1,once,13,TRBD2,TRBV11-1,TGTGCCAGCAGCGGGGGCCGGGGGGGTGAGCAGTTCTTC,CASSGGRGGEQFF
TRBJ1-5,NA,14,NA,TRBV4-2,TGTGCCAGCAGCAAAGGGGAGGACGGGCAGCCCCAGCATTTT,CASSKGEDGQPQHF
TRBJ2-2,NA,19,NA,TRBV12-5,TGTGCTAGTGGTTTTCCGGTGGCATGGAGACAGTCGAACACCGGGGAGCTGTTTTTT,CASGFPVAWRQSNTGELFF
TRBJ1-6,NA,15,NA,TRBV7-9,TGTGCCAGCACCCCAGGCTATTCTTTAAATTCACCCCTCCACTTT,CASTPGYSLNSPLHF
TRBJ2-2,NA,12,NA,TRBV6-5,TGTGCCAGCAGTATCCTTAACGGGGAGCTGTTTTTT,CASSILNGELFF
TRBJ1-1,NA,13,NA,TRBV5-1,TGCGCCAGCAGGTTTTCGACAGCGGGTGAAGCTTTCTTT,CASRFSTAGEAFF
TRBJ1-1,NA,15,NA,TRBV27,TGTGCCAGCCACTCCCGGACAGCATTGAGCACTGAAGCTTTCTTT,CASHSRTALSTEAFF
TRBJ2-1,NA,15,TRBD2,TRBV3-1/TRBV3-2,TGTGCCAGCAGCCCCCGCGGGAGCTCCTACAATGAGCAGTTCTTC,CASSPRGSSYNEQFF
TRBJ1-2,NA,13,NA,TRBV3-1/TRBV3-2,TGTGCCAGCAGCCAAGTTGACAGCTATGGCTACACCTTC,CASSQVDSYGYTF
TRBJ1-1,NA,10,NA,TRBV29-1,TGCAGCGTAGGGGATGCTGAAGCTTTCTTT,CSVGDAEAFF
TRBJ1-1,NA,12,NA,TRBV7-9,TGTGCCAGCAGCTTTCAGGGCGCTGAAGCTTTCTTT,CASSFQGAEAFF
TRBJ2-1,NA,16,TRBD2,TRBV5-1,TGCGCCAGCAGACCCGGGGGGAGCGGGTTTTACAATGAGCAGTTCTTC,CASRPGGSGFYNEQFF
TRBJ1-1,NA,14,TRBD1,TRBV5-1,TGCGCCAGCAGCCAGGACAGGATGAACACTGAAGCTTTCTTT,CASSQDRMNTEAFF
TRBJ2-4,NA,14,TRBD1,TRBV7-3,TGTGCCAGCAGCCCCGGGACAGGGTCGAACATTCAGTACTTC,CASSPGTGSNIQYF
TRBJ1-1,NA,12,NA,TRBV6-5,TGTGCCAGCAGAGAGAGTAACACTGAAGCTTTCTTT,CASRESNTEAFF
TRBJ2-3,NA,19,TRBD2,TRBV7-9,TGTGCCAGCAGCTTAGCGCTTGACGGACTAGCGGGGGGCCGCACCCCGCAGTATTTT,CASSLALDGLAGGRTPQYF
TRBJ2-1,NA,14,NA,TRBV7-8,TGTGCCAGCAGCCCGAGACAGATCTCCAATGAGCAGTTCTTC,CASSPRQISNEQFF
TRBJ2-1,NA,16,NA,TRBV27,TGTGCCAGCAGAATAAGAGGGGGGGCCCCCTACAATGAGCAGTTCTTC,CASRIRGGAPYNEQFF
TRBJ2-3,NA,15,NA,TRBV5-4,TGTGCCAGCAGCCCAAGGGGACTTGGGGCAGATACGCAGTATTTT,CASSPRGLGADTQYF
TRBJ2-5,NA,15,TRBD1,TRBV4-1,TGCGCCAGCAGCCAAGAAGGGGGCGGTCAAGAGACCCAGTACTTC,CASSQEGGGQETQYF
TRBJ2-5,NA,17,TRBD2,TRBV11-3,TGTGCCAGCCAGATGTACCTGTGGGGCGGGAGGGAGGAGACCCAGTACTTC,CASQMYLWGGREETQYF
TRBJ2-5,NA,13,NA,TRBV18,TGTGCCAGCTCATCCTCATTAGCCGAGACCCAGTACTTC,CASSSSLAETQYF
TRBJ1-2,NA,15,TRBD1,TRBV27,TGTGCCAGCGGTCACATTATGGACAGGGCTCATGGCTACACCTTC,CASGHIMDRAHGYTF
TRBJ1-3,once,13,NA,TRBV2,TGTGCCAGCAGGGACAGCCACGGAAACACCATATATTTT,CASRDSHGNTIYF
TRBJ1-1,NA,11,NA,TRBV19,TGTGCCGGCCACCTATCGGGTGAAGCTTTCTTT,CAGHLSGEAFF
TRBJ1-3,NA,15,NA,TRBV9,TGTGCCAGCAGCAGATTGGACAGCTCTGGAAACACCATATATTTT,CASSRLDSSGNTIYF
TRBJ2-3,NA,17,TRBD2,TRBV11-3,TGTGCCAGCAGCCCGGGCCTAGCGGGGGGGATAACAGATACGCAGTATTTT,CASSPGLAGGITDTQYF
TRBJ2-2,NA,15,TRBD2,TRBV4-1,TGCGCCAGCAGCTTACGAGGGGAGGGGACCGGGGAGCTGTTTTTT,CASSLRGEGTGELFF
TRBJ2-4,NA,16,TRBD2,TRBV24-1,TGTGCCACCAGTGATTGGCGGGGGGAGGGGAGACACATTCAGTACTTC,CATSDWRGEGRHIQYF
TRBJ1-6,NA,16,NA,TRBV3-1/TRBV3-2,TGTGCCAGCAGCCACGACGGGAGCTCCTATAATTCACCCCTCCACTTT,CASSHDGSSYNSPLHF
TRBJ2-5,NA,14,NA,TRBV7-8,TGTGCCAGCAGCTTAGAGGCTAGCGAAGAGACCCAGTACTTC,CASSLEASEETQYF
TRBJ2-1,NA,15,NA,TRBV7-6,TGTGCCAGCAGCTTAGCGGTGGGGGCGCGGAATGAGCAGTTCTTC,CASSLAVGARNEQFF
TRBJ2-3,NA,13,TRBD1,TRBV24-1,TGTGCCACCAGACAGGGGAGTACAGATACGCAGTATTTT,CATRQGSTDTQYF
TRBJ2-1,NA,15,TRBD2,TRBV6-5,TGTGCCAGCAGTCAGACTAGCGGGCTATACAATGAGCAGTTCTTC,CASSQTSGLYNEQFF
TRBJ2-3,NA,17,NA,TRBV28,TGTGCCAGCAGCTCTAGTAACAGGGTCGTGGGAACAGATACGCAGTATTTT,CASSSSNRVVGTDTQYF
TRBJ2-2,NA,15,NA,TRBV24-1,TGTGCCACCAGTGATCCGACAGAACCAACCGGGGAGCTGTTTTTT,CATSDPTEPTGELFF